Presented here are 20 T cell receptor beta chains from one specimen sequenced in a study of blood T cell repertoires in COVID-19. Assay: immunoSEQ multiplex PCR; the TCRdb copy retains only in-frame clones and omits some. The sample has approximately 83,000 clones; 70% to 90% are singletons. Specimen: peripheral blood. Source of these receptors: a man between 65 and 85 years old with acute or convalescent COVID-19.

The chain carries TRBV5-1 and TRBJ2-1, with D possibly being TRBD1 (5 bases). Germline assignment: CDR1 SGHRS and CDR2 YFSETQ. V lost 0 bases and J 0 bases, leaving 7 bases between the germline ends. The CDR3 is 15 residues long. The CDR3 protein is CASSLARASYNEQFF. Here the CDR3 DNA reads TGCGCCAGCAGCTTGGCCAGGGCCTCCTACAATGAGCAGTTCTTC.

The V call is TRBV18, the J call TRBJ1-1; tentatively, D is TRBD1 (6 bases). Germline V gives CDR1 KGHSH, CDR2 LQKENI. The ends were cut back, 1 base at V and 1 base at J, with 7 bases in the middle. CDR3 length equals 14 residues. The DNA for the CDR3 is TGTGCCAGCTCACCACAGACAGGGAACACTGAAGCTTTCTTT. This translates into CASSPQTGNTEAFF.

The chain recombines TRBV11-2 with TRBJ2-7; possibly TRBD1 for D (6 bases). This CDR3 is 15 amino acids long. The V end was cut by 6 bases, the J end by 1 base, with 16 bases between. Per germline, CDR1 SGHAT and CDR2 FQNNGV. DNA of the CDR3: TGTGCCAGCAGGAAACCGGGACAAAAGTCCTACGAGCAGTACTTC. This gives the protein CASRKPGQKSYEQYF.

This clone showed up just a few times. J is TRBJ1-5 and V is TRBV4-3; D is unresolved. Germline values: CDR1 LGHNA, CDR2 YSLEER. The V end was cut by 0 bases, the J end by 10 bases, with 10 bases between. The CDR3 contains 13 residues. In nucleotides, the CDR3 is TGCGCCAGCAGCCAAGACACTGAAACTCCCCAGCATTTT. It specifies CASSQDTETPQHF.

The gene calls are TRBV4-3 and TRBJ2-2; 9 bases are a match to TRBD2. The CDR3 extends over 17 amino acids. V was clipped by 4 bases and J by 4 bases; unmatched bases: 10. Germline V gene data show CDR1 as LGHNA and CDR2 as YSLEER. For the CDR3, the DNA is TGCGCCAGCAGCCTTGATAGCGGGAGCTTAGGCACCGGGGAGCTGTTTTTT. Translating it yields CASSLDSGSLGTGELFF.

CDR3 sequence reads: CASNAPNYSNQPQHF. DNA of the CDR3: TGTGCCAGCAATGCACCAAACTATAGCAATCAGCCCCAGCATTTT. The chain combines TRBV28 with TRBJ1-5, with D hard to call. This CDR3 has 15 amino acids. Germline V lookup: CDR1 MDHEN, CDR2 SYDVKM. The V and J ends lost 7 bases and 0 bases respectively, with 13 bases between them. Variable domain in full (rest from reference TRBV28 and TRBJ1-5): DVKVTQSSRYLVKRTGEKVFLECVQDMDHENMFWYRQDPGLGLRLIYFSYDVKMKEKGDIPEGYSVSREKKERFSLILESASTNQTSMYLCASNAPNYSNQPQHFGDGTRLSIL.

This clone was recorded once. The CDR3 here is CASRTGYTDTQYF. Written as DNA, the CDR3 is TGTGCCAGCAGAACGGGTTACACAGATACGCAGTATTTT. V and J are TRBV2 and TRBJ2-3; D unresolved. The CDR3 runs to 13 residues. Germline loops: CDR1 SNHLY, CDR2 FYNNEI. Trimming left V 6 bases short and J 2 bases short, with 9 bases between. The whole variable domain, filled in from reference TRBV2 and TRBJ2-3, reads EPEVTQTPSHQVTQMGQEVILRCVPISNHLYFYWYRQILGQKVEFLVSFYNNEISEKSEIFDDQFSVERPDGSNFTLKIRSTKLEDSAMYFCASRTGYTDTQYFGPGTRLTVL.

The rearrangement links TRBV10-3 to TRBJ2-5; the D is unclear. The CDR3 is made up of 15 amino acids. Between the trimmed V and J ends, which lost 4 bases and 5 bases, there was a span of 17 bases. Germline CDR1 reads ENHRY; CDR2 reads SYGVKD. The CDR3 spells CAISGPGRPGETQYF. The CDR3, as DNA: TGTGCCATCAGTGGCCCGGGTAGACCCGGGGAGACCCAGTACTTC.

The chain carries TRBV6-2 or TRBV6-3 and TRBJ2-1; 10 bases are a match to TRBD2. CDR3 size: 16 residues. Germline CDR1 MNHEY, CDR2 SVGEGT. Trimming removed 4 bases from V and 6 bases from J; junction bases left unmatched: 9. The CDR3 is CASSWPASGRSNEQFF. In DNA, the CDR3 is TGTGCCAGCAGTTGGCCAGCTAGCGGGAGATCCAATGAGCAGTTCTTC.

This chain connects TRBV19 to TRBJ1-6, with 7 bases fitting TRBD1. J lost 0 bases, V lost 6 bases, and 5 bases had no gene match. Germline loops: CDR1 LNHDA, CDR2 SQIVND (reference sequence). The CDR3 length is 16 residues. The CDR3: CASSPRDSSYNSPLHF. In DNA, the CDR3 is TGTGCCAGTAGCCCGAGGGACAGCTCCTATAATTCACCCCTCCACTTT.

This clone was observed a few times. The chain couples TRBV6-6 to TRBJ1-2; D unclear. The V gene lost 6 bases and the J gene lost 0 bases, with 11 bases spanning the gap. CDR3 size: 14 residues. Germline V gene lookup returns CDR1 MNHNY and CDR2 SVGAGI (reference sequence). CDR3: CASSKLGANYGYTF. CDR3 DNA: TGTGCCAGCAGCAAACTGGGCGCTAACTATGGCTACACCTTC.

This clone was picked up one time. The chain has TRBV11-2 and TRBJ2-1; 7 bases fit TRBD2. J gave up 0 bases and V 5 bases, and 10 bases lay outside the gene matches. This CDR3 region has 17 residues. Germline values: CDR1 SGHAT, CDR2 FQNNGV. CDR3 loop: CASSVTASGSSYNEQFF. CDR3 nucleotides: TGTGCCAGCAGCGTCACGGCTAGCGGAAGCTCCTACAATGAGCAGTTCTTC.

The chain uses TRBV14 and TRBJ2-3, with D maybe TRBD2 (6 bases). Looked up from germline, CDR1 is SGHDN and CDR2 is FVKESK. Trimming stripped 1 base from V and 6 bases from J, with 17 bases between. The CDR3 sequence is 16 residues long. The CDR3 loop is CASSQAPAGSADTQYF. The CDR3 DNA follows: TGTGCCAGCAGCCAAGCCCCAGCGGGCTCCGCCGATACGCAGTATTTT.

The CDR3, as DNA: TGCGCCAGCAGCCCAGGGTTCAGCGACAATCAGCCCCAGCATTTT. Its protein product is CASSPGFSDNQPQHF. The chain joins TRBV5-1 to TRBJ1-5, with a possible D match to TRBD1 (5 bases). Germline lookup yields CDR1 SGHRS and CDR2 YFSETQ. V was pared by 4 bases and J by 3 bases, with 14 bases between. CDR3 length: 15 amino acids.

There are a few counts of this clone. The V gene is TRBV28, the J gene TRBJ2-7, with 8 positions matching TRBD2. CDR1 and CDR2 from the germline V gene are MDHEN and SYDVKM. The CDR3 totals 17 residues. After removal of 6 bases from V and 3 bases from J, the junction contained 16 bases not matched to a gene. Here the CDR3 reads CASRSGGLVAGIYEQYF. CDR3 nucleotide sequence: TGTGCCAGCAGAAGTGGGGGTTTAGTAGCGGGAATCTACGAGCAGTACTTC.

On this clone itself: One end of the junction is discordant with germline, which a read error may explain. CDR3 in amino acids: CASSKDLGLPFF. CDR3 nucleotide sequence: TGCGCCAGCAGCAAAGATTTGGGACTACCGTTCTTC. J is TRBJ2-1 and V is TRBV4-1, with 7 bases fitting TRBD2. This CDR3 comprises 12 residues. CDR1 and CDR2 (germline): MGHRA, YSYEKL.

J is TRBJ1-5 and V is TRBV28; D gene ambiguous. Deletions cut 8 bases from V and 0 bases from J, with 17 bases between. Germline assignment: CDR1 MDHEN and CDR2 SYDVKM. This CDR3 is built from 16 residues. As DNA, the CDR3 is TGTGCCAGCTTTATGGCAGGAACGACTAGCAATCAGCCCCAGCATTTT. Translation gives CASFMAGTTSNQPQHF.

This chain joins TRBV18 and TRBJ1-3; D is perhaps TRBD1 (5 bases). CDR1 and CDR2 from the germline V gene are KGHSH and LQKENI. CDR3 size: 16 residues. Trimming took 3 bases from V and 4 from J, leaving 16 bases between them. CDR3 amino acids: CASSPSGDGPGNTIYF. The CDR3, as DNA: TGTGCCAGCTCACCTTCGGGGGACGGGCCCGGAAACACCATATATTTT. The entire variable domain, with the rest obtained from reference TRBV18 and TRBJ1-3, is as follows: NAGVMQNPRHLVRRRGQEARLRCSPMKGHSHVYWYRQLPEEGLKFMVYLQKENIIDESGMPKERFSAEFPKEGPSILRIQQVVRGDSAAYFCASSPSGDGPGNTIYFGEGSWLTVV.

The chain couples TRBV28 to TRBJ2-7, with TRBD1 matching 10 bases. This CDR3 is built from 17 residues. CDR1 and CDR2 from the germline V gene are MDHEN and SYDVKM. V dropped 7 bases and J dropped 0; count of bases not matched to a gene: 12. This CDR3 reads CASTTSGTGASSYEQYF. The DNA for the CDR3 is TGTGCCAGCACAACATCCGGGACAGGGGCTAGCTCCTACGAGCAGTACTTC.

The CDR3 region has the DNA TGTGCCAGCAGCCAGGGCCTACAAACCAATCAGCCCCAGCATTTT. It is translated as CASSQGLQTNQPQHF. The chain is built from TRBV3-1 (or the pseudogene TRBV3-2) and TRBJ1-5; D uncertain. CDR1 is LGHDT, CDR2 YNNKEL, per germline (reference sequence). This CDR3 contains 15 residues. V shed 3 bases and J shed 3 bases, with 12 bases lying between them.